The 2 T cell receptor beta chains given below trace back to one sample, sequenced in a study of cytomegalovirus exposure and HLA in healthy donors. The PCR had 60 Vbeta and 13 Jbeta primers. Produced via immunoSEQ multiplex PCR; TCRdb's table is partial and in-frame only. The sample has 150,000 to 200,000 clones; over 65% are singletons. The sample consisted of PBMCs. The receptors shown here come from a woman younger than 45 in good health and CMV-seronegative.

The gene calls are TRBV5-6 and TRBJ2-1; possibly TRBD1 for D (5 bases). V was clipped by 1 base and J by 10 bases, with 9 bases between them. This CDR3 contains 12 residues. Looked up from germline, CDR1 is SGHDT and CDR2 is YYEEEE. CDR3 amino acids: CASSLLDSEQFF. The CDR3 coding sequence is TGTGCCAGCAGCTTGCTCGACAGCGAGCAGTTCTTC.

The rearrangement joins TRBV7-9 to TRBJ2-5; perhaps TRBD2 as D (5 bases). V lost 3 bases, J lost 5 bases, and 13 bases lay in between. The CDR3 is 14 residues long. Germline-derived CDR1 and CDR2 are SEHNR and FQNEAQ (reference sequence). CDR3 DNA: TGTGCCAGCAGCTTTACCGCGAGGGTGGAGACCCAGTACTTC. This sequence encodes CASSFTARVETQYF. Looking up the rest from reference TRBV7-9 and TRBJ2-5 gives the full variable domain: DTGVSQNPRHKITKRGQNVTFRCDPISEHNRLYWYRQTLGQGPEFLTYFQNEAQLEKSRLLSDRFSAERPKGSFSTLEIQRTEQGDSAMYLCASSFTARVETQYFGPGTRLLVL.